These 32 T cell receptor beta chains came from one sample sequenced in a study of CD4 T cells in relation to SARS-CoV-2 and coronaviruses. These receptors have no known antigen. CD4+ T cells from unexposed donors were obtained before the COVID-19 pandemic (2011-2018). The cells were cultured for around ten days before CD4+ T cells were isolated. Assay used: immunoSEQ multiplex PCR; TCRdb lists only in-frame clones, some missing. The table includes about 24,000 clones, over 70% detected once. The source material was CD4+ T cells from PBMCs, cultured in vitro. The receptor source for this set is a human donor in good health.

The genes are TRBV20-1 and TRBJ1-2; D not resolved. The CDR3 is made up of 10 amino acids. Germline values: CDR1 DFQATT, CDR2 SNEGSKA (reference sequence). The V gene lost 2 bases and the J gene lost 5 bases, with 3 bases spanning the gap. CDR3 sequence reads: CSARLYGYTF. The DNA for the CDR3 is TGCAGTGCTAGATTATATGGCTACACCTTC.

This chain uses TRBV4-1 with TRBJ2-5; 8 nucleotides align to TRBD1. V was pared by 0 bases and J by 2 bases, with 2 bases of the junction left unmatched. The CDR3 runs to 15 residues. In germline, CDR1 is MGHRA, CDR2 YSYEKL. CDR3 sequence: CASSQDRTGQETQYF. CDR3 in DNA: TGCGCCAGCAGCCAAGATCGGACAGGGCAAGAGACCCAGTACTTC.

This clone was detected once. The chain carries TRBV11-2 and TRBJ1-4, with a tentative D call TRBD1 (5 bases). Trimming removed 5 bases at V and 2 bases at J, with 9 bases between. The CDR3 is 14 residues long. Germline CDR1 SGHAT, CDR2 FQNNGV. The CDR3 DNA is TGTGCCAGCAGCCTTGGGACGACTAATGAAAAACTGTTTTTT. The encoded protein is CASSLGTTNEKLFF.

The rearrangement uses TRBV6-6 and TRBJ2-6; maybe TRBD1 (6 bases). V gave up 7 bases and J gave up 6 bases, with 13 bases separating them. The V gene's germline CDR1 is MNHNY and CDR2 SVGAGI (reference sequence). The CDR3 loop spans 14 amino acids. DNA for the CDR3: TGTGCCAGCAATCTACAGGGTGAGGCCAACGTCCTGACTTTC. Translating gives CASNLQGEANVLTF.

The J gene is TRBJ2-7, the V gene TRBV5-1; 11 nucleotides align to TRBD1. Germline values: CDR1 SGHRS, CDR2 YFSETQ. The CDR3 consists of 15 residues. V lost 3 bases and J lost 2; bases outside the gene matches: 4. The CDR3 sequence: CASSWTGGQTYEQYF. Here the CDR3 DNA reads TGCGCCAGCAGCTGGACAGGGGGCCAGACCTACGAGCAGTACTTC.

This chain joins TRBV7-8 and TRBJ1-3; D may be TRBD1 (5 bases). The CDR3 is 13 amino acids. CDR1 is SGHVS, CDR2 FQNEAQ, per germline. V dropped 0 bases and J dropped 9 bases, with 9 bases sitting between them. The CDR3 bases are TGTGCCAGCAGCTTAGCGCAGGGCGCCACCATATATTTT. Translating gives CASSLAQGATIYF.

The chain carries TRBV11-2 and TRBJ2-5; D is unclear. CDR1 and CDR2 (germline): SGHAT, FQNNGV. V was clipped by 2 bases and J by 4 bases, with 17 bases between them. This CDR3 comprises 16 residues. The CDR3 DNA reads TGTGCCAGCAGCTTAATTAGGGCTAGAGACCGAGAGACCCAGTACTTC. This codes for CASSLIRARDRETQYF.

This clone has only a few counts. The gene calls are TRBV2 and TRBJ2-7; no reliable D call. The germline gives CDR1 SNHLY, CDR2 FYNNEI. The CDR3 is 15 amino acids. V was cut by 3 bases and J by 3 bases, with 15 bases left in between. Written as DNA, the CDR3 is TGTGCCAGCAGTGAGATGGTCTCAACCCACTACGAGCAGTACTTC. Its protein product is CASSEMVSTHYEQYF. Filled out from reference TRBV2 and TRBJ2-7, the complete variable domain reads EPEVTQTPSHQVTQMGQEVILRCVPISNHLYFYWYRQILGQKVEFLVSFYNNEISEKSEIFDDQFSVERPDGSNFTLKIRSTKLEDSAMYFCASSEMVSTHYEQYFGPGTRLTVT.

This clone turned up a few times. The rearrangement links TRBV2 to TRBJ2-2; D not certain. The V end lost 5 bases, the J end lost 1 base, and 8 bases lay between the germline ends. Germline V CDR1 and CDR2: SNHLY, FYNNEI. This CDR3 has 14 amino acids. The CDR3 is CASSIIGNTGELFF. The CDR3 coding sequence is TGTGCCAGCAGTATCATAGGGAACACCGGGGAGCTGTTTTTT.

This sequence joins TRBV6-1 and TRBJ1-2; D gene uncertain. The germline V and J ends were trimmed by 3 bases and 5 bases, with 10 bases remaining between them. There are 13 residues in the CDR3. The germline V gene encodes CDR1 MNHNS and CDR2 SASEGT. The DNA for the CDR3 is TGTGCCAGCAGTGATTTGGGGTCTTATGGCTACACCTTC. Translated, it gives CASSDLGSYGYTF.

This clone is a singleton in its sample. V usage is TRBV29-1 and J usage is TRBJ2-2, with a weak D call TRBD1 (5 bases). Germline CDR1 reads SQVTM; CDR2 reads ANQGSEA. CDR3 length equals 15 residues. Trimming pared 4 bases from V and 1 base from J, leaving 13 bases between. The DNA for the CDR3 is TGCAGCGTTGGCGGACATCCTCTGAACACCGGGGAGCTGTTTTTT. Its translation: CSVGGHPLNTGELFF.

This clone was observed a few times. The genes are TRBV18 and TRBJ2-7; 8 bases match TRBD2. This CDR3 comprises 15 residues. Looked up from germline, CDR1 is KGHSH and CDR2 is LQKENI. V shed 3 bases, J shed 7 bases, and the junction held 11 bases outside the gene matches. The CDR3 DNA follows: TGTGCCAGCTCACCGGGTACAGCGGGAGTTGGTGAGCAGTACTTC. Translated: CASSPGTAGVGEQYF.

The rearrangement links TRBV5-6 to TRBJ2-1; 8 positions agree with TRBD2. CDR1 is SGHDT and CDR2 is YYEEEE in the germline V gene. With V trimmed by 2 bases and J by 5 bases, 6 bases remained unmatched. The CDR3 is 15 residues long. The CDR3 sequence is CASSLWTSSNNEQFF. The DNA for the CDR3 is TGTGCCAGCAGCTTATGGACTAGCAGCAACAATGAGCAGTTCTTC. Based on the CDR3 plus reference TRBV5-6 and TRBJ2-1, the full variable domain is DAGVTQSPTHLIKTRGQQVTLRCSPKSGHDTVSWYQQALGQGPQFIFQYYEEEERQRGNFPDRFSGHQFPNYSSELNVNALLLGDSALYLCASSLWTSSNNEQFFGPGTRLTVL.

The genes are TRBV9 and TRBJ2-1, with 8 bases matching TRBD2. Germline-derived CDR1 and CDR2 are SGDLS and YYNGEE. There are 15 residues in the CDR3. V lost 0 bases to trimming and J lost 2 bases; unmatched junction nucleotides: 1. CDR3 in amino acids: CASSVELAAYNEQFF. The CDR3 DNA reads TGTGCCAGCAGCGTAGAACTAGCGGCCTACAATGAGCAGTTCTTC.

The chain carries TRBV6-1 and TRBJ1-3, with TRBD1 matching over 7 bases. The ends lost 0 bases at V and 7 bases at J; junction bases unmatched: 6. Germline values: CDR1 MNHNS, CDR2 SASEGT. This CDR3 has 15 residues. In DNA form, the CDR3 reads TGTGCCAGCAGTGAAGCGCAAGGGGGCGCGAACACCATATATTTT. Protein: CASSEAQGGANTIYF.

This clone was seen a handful of times. This sequence joins TRBV3-1 (or the pseudogene TRBV3-2) and TRBJ2-1, with TRBD2 as a possible D gene (6 bases). The V end lost 6 bases, the J end lost 7 bases, and 19 bases lay between the germline ends. CDR1 is LGHDT and CDR2 is YNNKEL in the germline V gene (reference sequence). There are 15 residues in the CDR3. CDR3 sequence (DNA): TGTGCCAGCAGTCACCGGGACTGGAGATTGAATGAGCAGTTCTTC. As protein: CASSHRDWRLNEQFF.

This clone was counted only a few times. The chain employs TRBV5-6 and TRBJ1-6; the match to TRBD1 covers 10 bases. V lost 6 bases and J lost 9; bases outside the gene matches: 9. This CDR3 comprises 15 residues. CDR1 and CDR2 from the germline V gene are SGHDT and YYEEEE. CDR3 loop: CASTAPGTGVSPLHF. The CDR3 region has the DNA TGTGCCAGCACCGCGCCCGGGACAGGGGTTTCACCCCTCCACTTT.

This rearrangement joins TRBV28 to TRBJ1-2; TRBD1 agrees at 7 bases. V lost 6 bases to trimming and J lost 4 bases; unmatched junction nucleotides: 8. CDR1 and CDR2 from the germline V gene are MDHEN and SYDVKM. The CDR3 has 14 residues. The CDR3 spells CASSQTGTAYGYTF. CDR3 DNA sequence: TGTGCCAGCAGCCAAACCGGGACAGCCTATGGCTACACCTTC.

The genes are TRBV3-1 (or the pseudogene TRBV3-2) and TRBJ2-2, with TRBD2 matching 8 bases. The V and J ends lost 3 bases and 2 bases, in that order; junction bases with no gene match: 2. This CDR3 contains 15 residues. Germline V gives CDR1 LGHDT, CDR2 YNNKEL (reference sequence). CDR3 region: CASSQSGGNTGELFF. In DNA, the CDR3 is TGTGCCAGCAGCCAGAGCGGGGGAAACACCGGGGAGCTGTTTTTT.

CDR3 bases: TGTGCCAGTAGTATTTCGGGACTAGCGAGTAGTGTAAAGGACAATGAGCAGTTCTTC. Its translation is CASSISGLASSVKDNEQFF. This chain connects TRBV19 to TRBJ2-1, with 10 nucleotides matching TRBD2. Per germline, CDR1 LNHDA and CDR2 SQIVND (reference sequence). V was clipped by 3 bases and J by 5 bases; unmatched bases: 16. This CDR3 is 19 amino acids long. The full variable domain, rest sourced from reference TRBV19 and TRBJ2-1, is DGGITQSPKYLFRKEGQNVTLSCEQNLNHDAMYWYRQDPGQGLRLIYYSQIVNDFQKGDIAEGYSVSREKKESFPLTVTSAQKNPTAFYLCASSISGLASSVKDNEQFFGPGTRLTVL.

The V gene is TRBV12-3 or TRBV12-4, the J gene TRBJ2-7, with D tentatively TRBD1 (5 bases). V was cut by 2 bases and J by 3 bases, with 8 bases left in between. This CDR3 has 13 residues. The CDR3 nucleotides are TGTGCCAGCAGTTTAAGACAGATCTACGAGCAGTACTTC. It translates to CASSLRQIYEQYF.

The sample holds a few counts of this clone. The chain has TRBV5-1 and TRBJ2-7; 9 bases map to TRBD1. This CDR3 has 14 residues. The germline V gene encodes CDR1 SGHRS and CDR2 YFSETQ. V lost 6 bases, J lost 2 bases, and 6 bases stayed unmatched. The CDR3 DNA is TGCGCCAGCAACCCGGGACAGGGAACCTACGAGCAGTACTTC. It translates to CASNPGQGTYEQYF.

The table lists this clone with a count of one. V and J are TRBV6-6 and TRBJ1-1; a weak D match, TRBD1 (6 bases). Germline values: CDR1 MNHNY, CDR2 SVGAGI (reference sequence). Trimming removed 7 bases from V and 1 base from J, with 16 bases in between. This CDR3 spans 15 amino acids. CDR3 residues: CASKTGRGGNTEAFF. The CDR3 DNA reads as TGTGCCAGCAAAACAGGGCGGGGGGGGAACACTGAAGCTTTCTTT.

This clone was counted only a few times. The chain employs TRBV3-1 (or the pseudogene TRBV3-2) and TRBJ2-5, with D possibly matching TRBD1 (5 bases). Germline V gives CDR1 LGHDT, CDR2 YNNKEL (reference sequence). The ends were cut back, 4 bases at V and 1 base at J, with 16 bases in the middle. The CDR3 covers 16 residues. CDR3 protein: CASSPYRGQVQETQYF. The CDR3 nucleotides are TGTGCCAGCAGCCCCTATCGTGGACAAGTCCAAGAGACCCAGTACTTC.

The chain joins TRBV6-1 to TRBJ1-2, with D perhaps matching TRBD1 (6 bases). Trimming removed 1 base at V and 6 bases at J, with 12 bases between. The germline gives CDR1 MNHNS, CDR2 SASEGT. The CDR3 loop spans 14 amino acids. The CDR3: CASSEGTARNGYTF. CDR3 in DNA: TGTGCCAGCAGTGAAGGGACAGCTAGAAATGGCTACACCTTC.

This clone was seen a single time. The genes are TRBV18 and TRBJ1-1, with a weak D call TRBD1 (5 bases). Trimming left V 4 bases short and J 1 base short, with 10 bases between. Germline V gene lookup returns CDR1 KGHSH and CDR2 LQKENI. There are 14 residues in the CDR3. CDR3 sequence (DNA): TGTGCCAGCTCACTTTTGACAGAGAACACTGAAGCTTTCTTT. It yields the protein CASSLLTENTEAFF.

The rearrangement links TRBV10-2 to TRBJ1-1, with TRBD1 identical over 9 bases. Per germline, CDR1 WSHSY and CDR2 SAAADI. V trimming: 4 bases; J trimming: 1 base; junction bases outside the gene matches: 7. CDR3 length equals 16 residues. The CDR3 bases are TGCGCCAGCAGTGGCTACCGGGGACAGGGGAACACTGAAGCTTTCTTT. Amino acid sequence: CASSGYRGQGNTEAFF.

This chain links TRBV28 with TRBJ1-5, with D hard to call. Per germline, CDR1 MDHEN and CDR2 SYDVKM. Trimming cost V 3 bases and J 5 bases, with 8 bases left between them. This CDR3 contains 13 residues. CDR3 DNA sequence: TGTGCCAGCAGTTTTAGCCGGGATCAGCCCCAGCATTTT. Its protein product is CASSFSRDQPQHF.

V usage is TRBV10-3 and J usage is TRBJ1-1; D not certain. CDR1 and CDR2 from the germline V gene are ENHRY and SYGVKD. CDR3 length: 11 amino acids. Trimming removed 2 bases from V and 6 bases from J, with 4 bases in between. CDR3 protein: CAISEGSEAFF. Written as DNA, the CDR3 is TGTGCCATCAGTGAGGGATCTGAAGCTTTCTTT.

The V gene is TRBV28, the J gene TRBJ1-1; a possible D gene is TRBD1 (5 bases). Germline loops: CDR1 MDHEN, CDR2 SYDVKM. Trimming took off 3 bases at V and 4 bases at J, with 24 bases between the two ends. The CDR3 totals 18 residues. CDR3 in DNA: TGTGCCAGCAGTTTGTGGGGGGATGAGGGGAATGTGGGCACTGAAGCTTTCTTT. It translates to CASSLWGDEGNVGTEAFF.

V gene TRBV7-2 combines with J gene TRBJ2-5, with D perhaps matching TRBD2 (5 bases). This CDR3 is built from 15 residues. CDR1 and CDR2 from the germline V gene are SGHTA and FQGNSA. V lost 2 bases and J 0 bases, leaving 10 bases between the germline ends. The CDR3 loop is CASSLSGLNQETQYF. DNA of the CDR3: TGTGCCAGCAGCTTAAGCGGACTGAACCAAGAGACCCAGTACTTC.

This clone has more than one count but fewer than ten. The V and J genes are TRBV7-3 and TRBJ2-2, with 9 bases aligning to TRBD2. The germline CDR1 and CDR2 sequences are SGHTA and FQGTGA. The V segment lost 5 bases and the J segment 1 base; nucleotides outside the gene matches: 8. This CDR3 comprises 17 residues. CDR3 bases: TGTGCCAGCAGCCAGCGCGGGGGGGCCGTGAACACCGGGGAGCTGTTTTTT. Amino acid sequence: CASSQRGGAVNTGELFF.